These T cell receptor beta chains were read from a single sample in a study of STAT5B mutations in CD4+ large granular lymphocyte leukemia. TCRdb's copy holds only in-frame clones and misses some; the assay was immunoSEQ multiplex PCR. The sample lists about 30,000 clones; less than 80% were seen once. The specimen was CD4+ T cells from blood buffy coats. Source of these receptors: a human donor in good health. The CDR3 runs from the conserved cysteine through the conserved F or W. The order of the fields is D gene, V gene, clone size, J gene, CDR3 DNA, CDR3 protein. The D gene is left open where the match is weak. Rows may omit the clone size; those that give it use once, few, many or a size class.

D gene: .
V gene: TRBV11-2
clone size: .
J gene: TRBJ1-2
CDR3 DNA: TGTGCCAGCAGCCCCTCCGGGGATGGCTACACCTTC
CDR3 protein: CASSPSGDGYTF

D gene: .
V gene: TRBV5-1
clone size: .
J gene: TRBJ2-2
CDR3 DNA: TGCGCCAGCAGCCTTGGGTCTAACACCGGGGAGCTGTTTTTT
CDR3 protein: CASSLGSNTGELFF

D gene: TRBD2
V gene: TRBV7-2
clone size: .
J gene: TRBJ2-1
CDR3 DNA: TGTGCCAGCAGCTTAAGGGGACTAGCGGGAGGAATTGAGCAGTTCTTC
CDR3 protein: CASSLRGLAGGIEQFF

D gene: .
V gene: TRBV19
clone size: .
J gene: TRBJ1-2
CDR3 DNA: TGTGCCAGTAGTAACGAACCAGTACGAGGGCTACACTATGGCTACACCTTC
CDR3 protein: CASSNEPVRGLHYGYTF

D gene: .
V gene: TRBV4-1
clone size: .
J gene: TRBJ1-5
CDR3 DNA: TGCGCCAGCAGCCAAGAAAGGCTAGGGTTTAACAATCAGCCCCAGCATTTT
CDR3 protein: CASSQERLGFNNQPQHF

D gene: .
V gene: TRBV30
clone size: .
J gene: TRBJ1-4
CDR3 DNA: TGTGCCTGGGGGGGAAATAATGAAAAACTGTTTTTT
CDR3 protein: CAWGGNNEKLFF

D gene: .
V gene: TRBV27
clone size: medium-sized
J gene: TRBJ2-3
CDR3 DNA: TGTGCCAGCAGCAGGCGATTAGGTGGGGATACGCAGTATTTT
CDR3 protein: CASSRRLGGDTQYF

D gene: .
V gene: TRBV18
clone size: .
J gene: TRBJ2-3
CDR3 DNA: TGTGCCAGCTCACCTAGCACAGATACGCAGTATTTT
CDR3 protein: CASSPSTDTQYF

D gene: .
V gene: TRBV7-3
clone size: once
J gene: TRBJ2-7
CDR3 DNA: TGTGCCAGCAGCTTACAGAGCGGGTCCTCCTACGAGCAGTACTTC
CDR3 protein: CASSLQSGSSYEQYF

D gene: .
V gene: TRBV7-2
clone size: .
J gene: TRBJ2-7
CDR3 DNA: TGTGCCAGCAGCTTAAGGGTGGGTGGGGGGCCTTACGAGCAGTACTTC
CDR3 protein: CASSLRVGGGPYEQYF

D gene: .
V gene: TRBV15
clone size: .
J gene: TRBJ1-1
CDR3 DNA: TGTGCCACCAGCAGAGATCCCGTGATGAACACTGAAGCTTTCTTT
CDR3 protein: CATSRDPVMNTEAFF

D gene: .
V gene: TRBV29-1
clone size: .
J gene: TRBJ2-5
CDR3 DNA: TGCAGCGTTGAACTCGACAGACAAGAGACCCAGTACTTC
CDR3 protein: CSVELDRQETQYF

D gene: TRBD1
V gene: TRBV6-1
clone size: .
J gene: TRBJ1-2
CDR3 DNA: TGTGCCAGCAGACCGAGACAGGGGGCGCCCGAGGGCTACACCTTC
CDR3 protein: CASRPRQGAPEGYTF

D gene: .
V gene: TRBV29-1
clone size: .
J gene: TRBJ2-4
CDR3 DNA: TGCAGCGTTGAAATTTCAGGGCACAAAAACATTCAGTACTTC
CDR3 protein: CSVEISGHKNIQYF

D gene: .
V gene: TRBV2
clone size: once
J gene: TRBJ1-1
CDR3 DNA: TGTGCCAGCAGCGAGAGGGAGATGAACACTGAAGCTTTCTTT
CDR3 protein: CASSEREMNTEAFF

D gene: .
V gene: TRBV20-1
clone size: few
J gene: TRBJ1-1
CDR3 DNA: TGCAGTGCTAGTTGGGGGACTGAAGCTTTCTTT
CDR3 protein: CSASWGTEAFF

D gene: .
V gene: TRBV4-2
clone size: once
J gene: TRBJ1-1
CDR3 DNA: TGTGCCAGCAGCCAAGGGGACGTAAACACTGAAGCTTTCTTT
CDR3 protein: CASSQGDVNTEAFF

D gene: .
V gene: TRBV7-2
clone size: .
J gene: TRBJ2-1
CDR3 DNA: TGTGCCAGCACCCTCATAGGGGGGCCCTACAATGAGCAGTTCTTC
CDR3 protein: CASTLIGGPYNEQFF

D gene: .
V gene: TRBV27
clone size: .
J gene: TRBJ1-2
CDR3 DNA: TGTGCCAGCAGTTTTACGGACTCCAACTATGGCTACACCTTC
CDR3 protein: CASSFTDSNYGYTF

D gene: .
V gene: TRBV12-5
clone size: .
J gene: TRBJ1-5
CDR3 DNA: TGTGCTAGTGGTTTGCCTCAGGGTTACGGCAGCAATCAGCCCCAGCATTTT
CDR3 protein: CASGLPQGYGSNQPQHF

D gene: TRBD1
V gene: TRBV4-1
clone size: .
J gene: TRBJ1-2
CDR3 DNA: TGCGCCAGCAGCCAAGAGAACAGGGGGAACTATGGCTACACCTTC
CDR3 protein: CASSQENRGNYGYTF

D gene: .
V gene: TRBV5-5
clone size: .
J gene: TRBJ2-5
CDR3 DNA: TGTGCCAGCAGCTTCGCGACCCAAGAGACCCAGTACTTC
CDR3 protein: CASSFATQETQYF